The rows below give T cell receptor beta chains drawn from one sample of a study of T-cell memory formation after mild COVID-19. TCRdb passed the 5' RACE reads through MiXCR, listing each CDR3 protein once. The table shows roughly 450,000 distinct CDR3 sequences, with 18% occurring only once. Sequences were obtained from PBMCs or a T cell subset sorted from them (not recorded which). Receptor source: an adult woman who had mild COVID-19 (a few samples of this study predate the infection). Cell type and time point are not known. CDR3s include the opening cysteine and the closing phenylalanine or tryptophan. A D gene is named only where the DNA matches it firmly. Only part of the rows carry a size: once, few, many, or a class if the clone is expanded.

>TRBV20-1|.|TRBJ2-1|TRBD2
TGCAGTGCTAGGGGGACTAGCGGCTCCTACAATGAGCAGTTCTTC
CSARGTSGSYNEQFF
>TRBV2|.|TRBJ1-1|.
TGTGCCAGCAGTGGATTTGGAGGTTCGACTGAAGCTTTCTTT
CASSGFGGSTEAFF
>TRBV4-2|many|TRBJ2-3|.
TGTGCCAGCGGGTCGGGGCCAGATACGCAGTATTTT
CASGSGPDTQYF
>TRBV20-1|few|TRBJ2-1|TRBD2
TGCAGTGCTGGGGGACTAGCGGGGGGGCCCTGGCCCGGGAATGAGCAGTTCTTC
CSAGGLAGGPWPGNEQFF
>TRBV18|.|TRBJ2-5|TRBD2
TGTGCCTCCCACGGGAGGCGCGAGACCCAGTACTTC
CASHGRRETQYF
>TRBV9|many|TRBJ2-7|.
TGTGCCAGCACGAGCCACGAGCAGTACTTC
CASTSHEQYF
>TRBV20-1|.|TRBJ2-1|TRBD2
TGCAGTGCTAGAGACCGGACTAGCGGGAGGAACAATGAGCAGTTCTTC
CSARDRTSGRNNEQFF
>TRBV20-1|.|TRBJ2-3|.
TGCAGTGCTACCCCACCCCAGCGGACTAGCACAGATACGCAGTATTTT
CSATPPQRTSTDTQYF
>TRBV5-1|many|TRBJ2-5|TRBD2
TGCGCCAGCAGCGCAGCCGGGGGACTACAAGAGACCCAGTACTTC
CASSAAGGLQETQYF
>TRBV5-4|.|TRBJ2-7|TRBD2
TGTGCCAGCAGCTTGGCCTCTAGCGGGGGCTACGAGCAGTACTTC
CASSLASSGGYEQYF
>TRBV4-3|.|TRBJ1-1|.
TGCGCCAGCAGCCAAGATACAGGATGGAACACTGAAGCTTTCTTT
CASSQDTGWNTEAFF
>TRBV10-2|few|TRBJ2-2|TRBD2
TGCGCCAGCAGTGAGCCGGGACTAGCGGGAATTCTGGGGGAGCTGTTTTTT
CASSEPGLAGILGELFF
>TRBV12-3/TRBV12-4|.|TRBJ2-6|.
TGTGCCAGCAGTGACTCTGGGGCCAACGTCCTGACTTTC
CASSDSGANVLTF
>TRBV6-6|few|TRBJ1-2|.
TGTGCCAGCAGTTACAGGAGCTATGGCTACACCTTC
CASSYRSYGYTF
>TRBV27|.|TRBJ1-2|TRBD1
TGTGCCAGCAGTTCTACTTGGGGGGGACAGGGGCGAAGATTCTATGGCTACACCTTC
CASSSTWGGQGRRFYGYTF
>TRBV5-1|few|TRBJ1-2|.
TGCGCCAGCACCCTTGTTACCGGGACAATGAGTTATGGCTACACCTTC
CASTLVTGTMSYGYTF
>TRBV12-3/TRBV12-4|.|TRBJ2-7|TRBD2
TGTGCCAGCAGTTTCGGACTAGGGGCGACGTACGAGCAGTACTTC
CASSFGLGATYEQYF
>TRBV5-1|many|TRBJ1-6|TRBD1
TGCGCCAGCAGCAACAGGGACAGCCGTAATTCACCCCTCCACTTT
CASSNRDSRNSPLHF